The 20 T cell receptor beta chains below were found in one sample sequenced in a study of OX40 agonist ivuxolimab in advanced cancers. Assay: immunoSEQ multiplex PCR; the TCRdb copy retains only in-frame clones and omits some. The sample has approximately 22,000 clones, about 84% seen once. The specimen comprised CD4+ or CD8+ T cells sorted from blood, sampled in a trial of the OX40 agonist ivuxolimab. The receptors come from an adult with an advanced solid tumor such as melanoma, head and neck, liver or kidney cancer.

V and J are TRBV27 and TRBJ2-7; 7 bases line up with TRBD2. Per the germline V gene, CDR1 is MNHEY and CDR2 is SMNVEV (reference sequence). The ends lost 6 bases at V and 9 bases at J; junction bases unmatched: 5. The CDR3 covers 11 residues. The CDR3 DNA sequence: TGTGCCAGCAGGCAGTCGGGGGGGCAGTACTTC. Translating gives CASRQSGGQYF.

This clone rates as medium-sized. V gene TRBV5-5 combines with J gene TRBJ2-7; the match to TRBD1 covers 8 bases. J gave up 4 bases and V 3 bases, and 0 bases lay outside the gene matches. This CDR3 region has 12 residues. CDR1 and CDR2 (germline): SGHKS, YYEKEE (reference sequence). In DNA, the CDR3 is TGTGCCAGCAGCTGGACAGGGTACGAGCAGTACTTC. This translates into CASSWTGYEQYF.

This clone was observed once. The chain uses TRBV5-1 and TRBJ2-2; possible D gene TRBD2, 5 bases. This CDR3 contains 15 residues. Germline V CDR1 and CDR2: SGHRS, YFSETQ. V was pared by 0 bases and J by 5 bases, with 11 bases between. The CDR3 sequence: CASSLGGPGTGELFF. CDR3 DNA: TGCGCCAGCAGCTTGGGAGGGCCGGGGACCGGGGAGCTGTTTTTT.

The rearrangement links TRBV6-5 to TRBJ2-7; D not resolved. V dropped 6 bases and J dropped 3 bases, with 18 bases sitting between them. The CDR3 has 15 residues. CDR1 is MNHEY and CDR2 is SVGAGI in the germline V gene. In DNA, the CDR3 is TGTGCCAGCAGCAGGCCGGCTGGTTTTAGCTACGAGCAGTACTTC. Amino acids: CASSRPAGFSYEQYF.

This chain uses TRBV7-9 with TRBJ2-3; D gene unclear. This CDR3 region has 14 residues. CDR1 is SEHNR and CDR2 is FQNEAQ in the germline V gene (reference sequence). Trimming stripped 3 bases from V and 3 bases from J, with 10 bases between. This CDR3 is CASSLNGQTDTQYF. CDR3 nucleotide sequence: TGTGCCAGCAGCTTGAATGGGCAAACAGATACGCAGTATTTT.

The V gene is TRBV28, the J gene TRBJ2-1; 12 bases align to TRBD2. Germline CDR1 and CDR2: MDHEN and SYDVKM. The CDR3 has 17 residues. The junction had 5 bases not matched to a gene; V was cut back by 5 bases and J by 0 bases. CDR3 DNA: TGTGCCAGCAGTACAGGACTAGCGGGGAGCTCCTACAATGAGCAGTTCTTC. Protein: CASSTGLAGSSYNEQFF. The entire variable domain, with the rest obtained from reference TRBV28 and TRBJ2-1, is as follows: DVKVTQSSRYLVKRTGEKVFLECVQDMDHENMFWYRQDPGLGLRLIYFSYDVKMKEKGDIPEGYSVSREKKERFSLILESASTNQTSMYLCASSTGLAGSSYNEQFFGPGTRLTVL.

This clone was detected a few times. The V and J genes are TRBV7-9 and TRBJ2-7; perhaps TRBD1 as D (5 bases). This CDR3 is built from 13 residues. Germline V gene data show CDR1 as SEHNR and CDR2 as FQNEAQ (reference sequence). V was shortened by 3 bases and J by 2 bases, with 8 bases between the two germline ends. Written as DNA, the CDR3 is TGTGCCAGCAGCTTGGGGCGGCCCTACGAGCAGTACTTC. Protein sequence: CASSLGRPYEQYF.

The chain uses TRBV28 and TRBJ2-3; D remains unclear. Germline values: CDR1 MDHEN, CDR2 SYDVKM. Between the trimmed V and J ends, which lost 5 bases and 1 base, there was a span of 19 bases. There are 17 residues in the CDR3. The CDR3 is CASSLFPLGGGTDTQYF. For the CDR3, the DNA is TGTGCCAGCAGTCTTTTTCCGCTAGGTGGGGGCACAGATACGCAGTATTTT.

The V gene is TRBV27, the J gene TRBJ1-5; TRBD1 aligns across 8 bases. J was trimmed by 5 bases and V by 3 bases; bases with no gene match: 3. Germline V gene sequence: CDR1 MNHEY, CDR2 SMNVEV (reference sequence). The CDR3 sequence is 14 residues long. CDR3 region: CASSLTGADQPQHF. Written as DNA, the CDR3 is TGTGCCAGCAGTTTGACAGGGGCGGATCAGCCCCAGCATTTT.

The chain joins TRBV7-6 to TRBJ1-4; 12 bases are shared with TRBD1. The V segment lost 5 bases and the J segment 8 bases; nucleotides outside the gene matches: 12. Germline V gene sequence: CDR1 SGHVS, CDR2 FNYEAQ. CDR3 length: 17 residues. CDR3 DNA sequence: TGTGCCAGCAGCCCTGGGACAGGGGGCGAAAGGAAGGAAAAACTGTTTTTT. Translating gives CASSPGTGGERKEKLFF.

This chain joins TRBV27 and TRBJ2-7, with 10 bases fitting TRBD2. Trimming at V came to 6 bases and at J to 7 bases, leaving 6 bases not matched to a gene. This CDR3 is 13 amino acids long. Germline V gives CDR1 MNHEY, CDR2 SMNVEV (reference sequence). The CDR3 DNA sequence: TGTGCCAGCAGCCCCGGGACTAGCGTTGAGCAGTACTTC. As protein: CASSPGTSVEQYF.

The CDR3 reads CASSLESLWGEVETQYF. The CDR3 coding sequence is TGTGCCAGCAGCTTAGAGTCGTTGTGGGGGGAGGTGGAGACCCAGTACTTC. The rearrangement joins TRBV7-8 to TRBJ2-5; D might be TRBD2 (6 bases). The V gene's germline CDR1 is SGHVS and CDR2 FQNEAQ. V was clipped by 1 base and J by 5 bases, with 20 bases between them. CDR3 length: 17 amino acids.

The chain joins TRBV19 to TRBJ1-2; the D is unclear. Trimming removed 1 base from V and 1 base from J, with 16 bases in between. CDR3 length: 17 amino acids. Germline CDR1 is LNHDA and CDR2 is SQIVND (reference sequence). As DNA, the CDR3 is TGTGCCAGTAGTATAGCAGAGGGTTTCGGATATAACTATGGCTACACCTTC. Residues: CASSIAEGFGYNYGYTF. The whole variable domain, remainder taken from reference TRBV19 and TRBJ1-2, is DGGITQSPKYLFRKEGQNVTLSCEQNLNHDAMYWYRQDPGQGLRLIYYSQIVNDFQKGDIAEGYSVSREKKESFPLTVTSAQKNPTAFYLCASSIAEGFGYNYGYTFGSGTRLTVV.

V usage is TRBV11-2 and J usage is TRBJ2-5; no firm D call. Gene TRBJ2-7 matches the end of the DNA better, so the J call may be wrong. Per the germline V gene, CDR1 is SGHAT and CDR2 is FQNNGV. This CDR3 contains 13 residues. The CDR3 is CASSLGLTYEQYF. CDR3 sequence (DNA): TGTGCCAGCAGCTTAGGACTTACCTACGAGCAGTACTTC.

This clone was seen only once. The chain couples TRBV6-5 to TRBJ2-7; tentatively, D is TRBD1 or TRBD2 (5 bases each). Germline V gene data show CDR1 as MNHEY and CDR2 as SVGAGI. The CDR3 has 12 amino acids. Trimming shortened V by 2 bases and J by 6 bases, and 8 bases separated the two germline ends. CDR3 amino acids: CASSYRGAEQYF. Written as DNA, the CDR3 is TGTGCCAGCAGTTACAGAGGGGCCGAGCAGTACTTC.

This sequence joins TRBV6-5 and TRBJ1-2, with D uncertain. Trimming pared 2 bases from V and 0 bases from J, leaving 10 bases between. In germline, CDR1 is MNHEY, CDR2 SVGAGI. The CDR3 loop spans 15 amino acids. Written as DNA, the CDR3 is TGTGCCAGCAGTTACGTACGGCAAACTAACTATGGCTACACCTTC. This translates into CASSYVRQTNYGYTF.

The genes are TRBV4-1 and TRBJ2-7; 7 bases map to TRBD2. V gave up 0 bases and J gave up 6 bases; unmatched junction bases: 8. The germline CDR1 and CDR2 sequences are MGHRA and YSYEKL. CDR3 length: 15 amino acids. The chain's CDR3 is CASSQDPGLVIEQYF. As DNA, the CDR3 is TGCGCCAGCAGCCAAGATCCTGGACTAGTAATCGAGCAGTACTTC.

The V call is TRBV7-9, the J call TRBJ1-1; D not resolved. Germline CDR1 is SEHNR and CDR2 is FQNEAQ (reference sequence). The CDR3 is 14 residues long. Trimming took off 1 base at V and 4 bases at J, with 10 bases between the two ends. CDR3 loop: CASSLDRRGTEAFF. The CDR3 DNA reads TGTGCCAGCAGCTTAGACCGTCGGGGCACTGAAGCTTTCTTT.

V usage is TRBV6-1 and J usage is TRBJ2-2; D ambiguous. This CDR3 is 16 amino acids long. With 0 bases removed from V and 5 bases from J, the gap between germline ends came to 13 bases. CDR1 is MNHNS and CDR2 is SASEGT in the germline V gene. CDR3 DNA: TGTGCCAGCAGTGAAGCTGTCGGCGGTCGAACCGGGGAGCTGTTTTTT. This codes for CASSEAVGGRTGELFF.

With respect to this clone: Compared with germline, one end of the junction differs, possibly owing to a read error. Other DNA sequences within the sample encode an identical CDR3. The chain joins TRBV27 to TRBJ2-7; D unresolved. The germline V gene encodes CDR1 MNHEY and CDR2 SMNVEV (reference sequence). The CDR3 runs to 14 residues. CDR3 DNA: TGTGCCAGCAGCTTGAAGGAGTACTCCTACGAGCAGTATTTC. The encoded protein is CASSLKEYSYEQYF.